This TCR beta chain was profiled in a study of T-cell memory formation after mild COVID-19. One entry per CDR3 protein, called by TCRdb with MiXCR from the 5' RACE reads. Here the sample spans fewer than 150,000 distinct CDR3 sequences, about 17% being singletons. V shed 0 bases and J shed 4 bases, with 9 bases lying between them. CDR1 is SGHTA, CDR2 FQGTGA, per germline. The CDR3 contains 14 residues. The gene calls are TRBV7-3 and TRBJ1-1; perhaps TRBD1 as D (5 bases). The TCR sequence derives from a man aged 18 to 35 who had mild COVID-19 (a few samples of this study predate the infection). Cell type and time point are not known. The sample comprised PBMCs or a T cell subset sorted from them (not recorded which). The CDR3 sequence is CASSLTQGSTEAFF. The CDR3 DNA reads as TGTGCCAGCAGCTTAACCCAGGGTTCCACTGAAGCTTTCTTT.